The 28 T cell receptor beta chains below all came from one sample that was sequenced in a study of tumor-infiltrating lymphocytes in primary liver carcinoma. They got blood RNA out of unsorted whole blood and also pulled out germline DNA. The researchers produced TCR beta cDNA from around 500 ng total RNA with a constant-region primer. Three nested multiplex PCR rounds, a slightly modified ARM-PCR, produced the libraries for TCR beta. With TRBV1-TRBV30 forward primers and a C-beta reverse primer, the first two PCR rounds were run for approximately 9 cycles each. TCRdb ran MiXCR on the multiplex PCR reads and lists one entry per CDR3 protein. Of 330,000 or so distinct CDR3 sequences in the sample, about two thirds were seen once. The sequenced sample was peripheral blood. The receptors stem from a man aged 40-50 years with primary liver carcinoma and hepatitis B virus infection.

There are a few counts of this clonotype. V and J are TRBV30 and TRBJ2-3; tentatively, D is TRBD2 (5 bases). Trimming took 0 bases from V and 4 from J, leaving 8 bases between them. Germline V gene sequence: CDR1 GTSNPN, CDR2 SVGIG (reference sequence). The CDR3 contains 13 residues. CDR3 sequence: CAWSVWRADTQYF. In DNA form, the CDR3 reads TGTGCCTGGAGTGTTTGGCGGGCAGATACGCAGTATTTT.

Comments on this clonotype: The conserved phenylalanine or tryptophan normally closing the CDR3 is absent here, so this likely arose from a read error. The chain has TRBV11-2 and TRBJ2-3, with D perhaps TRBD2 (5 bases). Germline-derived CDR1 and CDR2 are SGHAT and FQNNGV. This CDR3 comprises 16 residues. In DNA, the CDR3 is TGTGCCAGCAGCCCTTTGGTGGGAGCCCGCACAGATATGCAGTATATT. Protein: CASSPLVGARTDMQYI.

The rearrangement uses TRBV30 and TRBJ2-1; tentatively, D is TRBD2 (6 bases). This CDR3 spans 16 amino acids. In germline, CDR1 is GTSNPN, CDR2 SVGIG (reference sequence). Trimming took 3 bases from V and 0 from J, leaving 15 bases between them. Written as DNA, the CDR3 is TGTGCCTGGAGCCTAGGAGGGGCGAGCTCCTACAATGAGCAGTTCTTC. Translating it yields CAWSLGGASSYNEQFF.

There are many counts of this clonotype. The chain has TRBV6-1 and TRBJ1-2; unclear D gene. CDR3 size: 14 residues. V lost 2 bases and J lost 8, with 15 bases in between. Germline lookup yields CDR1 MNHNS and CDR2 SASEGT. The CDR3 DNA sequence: TGTGCCAGCAGTGAAAGAGGGCAGGATCAGGGCTACACCTTC. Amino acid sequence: CASSERGQDQGYTF.

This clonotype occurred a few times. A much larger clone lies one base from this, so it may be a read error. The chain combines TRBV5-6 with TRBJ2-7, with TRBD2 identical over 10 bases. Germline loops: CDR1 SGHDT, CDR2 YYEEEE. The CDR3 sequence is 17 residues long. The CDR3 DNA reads TGTGTCAGCAGCATTCGCCTAGCGGGAGTGATCTCCTACGAGCAGTACTTC. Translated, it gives CVSSIRLAGVISYEQYF.

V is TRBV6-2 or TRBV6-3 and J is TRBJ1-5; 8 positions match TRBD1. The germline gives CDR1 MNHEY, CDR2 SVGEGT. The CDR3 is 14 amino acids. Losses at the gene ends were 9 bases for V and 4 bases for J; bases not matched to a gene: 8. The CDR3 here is CASRRTGHNQPQHF. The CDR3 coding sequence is TGTGCCAGTCGAAGGACAGGGCATAATCAGCCCCAGCATTTT.

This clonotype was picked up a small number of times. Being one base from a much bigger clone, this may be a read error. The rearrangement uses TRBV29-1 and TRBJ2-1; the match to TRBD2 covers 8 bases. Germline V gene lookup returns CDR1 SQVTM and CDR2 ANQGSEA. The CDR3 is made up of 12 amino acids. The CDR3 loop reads CVWRGVNNEQFF. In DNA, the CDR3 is TGCGTCTGGCGGGGGGTAAACAATGAGCAGTTCTTC.

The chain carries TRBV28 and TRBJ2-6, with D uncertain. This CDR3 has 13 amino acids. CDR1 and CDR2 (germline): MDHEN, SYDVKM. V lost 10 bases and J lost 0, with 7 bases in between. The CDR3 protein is CATLISGANVLTF. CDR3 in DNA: TGTGCCACCCTGATCTCTGGGGCCAACGTCCTGACTTTC. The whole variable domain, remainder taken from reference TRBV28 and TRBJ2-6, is DVKVTQSSRYLVKRTGEKVFLECVQDMDHENMFWYRQDPGLGLRLIYFSYDVKMKEKGDIPEGYSVSREKKERFSLILESASTNQTSMYLCATLISGANVLTFGAGSRLTVL.

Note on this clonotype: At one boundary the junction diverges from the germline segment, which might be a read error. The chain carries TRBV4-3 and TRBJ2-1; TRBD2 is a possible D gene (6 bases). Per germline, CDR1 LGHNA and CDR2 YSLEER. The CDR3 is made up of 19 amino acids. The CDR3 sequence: CASSQELGGGGRPYNEHFF. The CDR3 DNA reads TGCGCCAGCAGCCAAGAATTGGGAGGTGGCGGCCGCCCTTACAATGAGCACTTCTTC.

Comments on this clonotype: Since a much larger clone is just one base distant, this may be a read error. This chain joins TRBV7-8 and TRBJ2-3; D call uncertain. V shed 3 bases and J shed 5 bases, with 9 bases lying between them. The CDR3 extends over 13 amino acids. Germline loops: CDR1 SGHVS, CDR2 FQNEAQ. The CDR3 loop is CASSFKPRDTQYF. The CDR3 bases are TGTGCCAGCAGCTTCAAGCCCCGAGATACGCAGTATTTT.

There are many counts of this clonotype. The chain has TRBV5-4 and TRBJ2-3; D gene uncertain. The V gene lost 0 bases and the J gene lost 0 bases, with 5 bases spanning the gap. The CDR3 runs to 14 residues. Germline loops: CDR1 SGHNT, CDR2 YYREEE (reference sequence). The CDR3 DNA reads TGTGCCAGCAGCTTGGCGGATAGCACAGATACGCAGTATTTT. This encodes CASSLADSTDTQYF.

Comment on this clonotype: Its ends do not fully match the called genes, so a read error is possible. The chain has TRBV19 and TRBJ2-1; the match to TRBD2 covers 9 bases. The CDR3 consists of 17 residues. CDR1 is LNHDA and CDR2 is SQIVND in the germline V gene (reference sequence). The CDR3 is CASRDRGQGLALDEQLF. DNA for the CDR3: TGTGCCAGTAGGGATCGGGGGCAGGGACTAGCTTTAGATGAGCAGTTATTC.

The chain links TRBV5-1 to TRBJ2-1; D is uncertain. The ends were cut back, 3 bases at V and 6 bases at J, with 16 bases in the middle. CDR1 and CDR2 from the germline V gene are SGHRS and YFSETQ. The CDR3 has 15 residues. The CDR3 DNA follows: TGCGCCAGCAGCTACCGCCTGACTGTCGCCAATGAGCAGTTCTTC. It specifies CASSYRLTVANEQFF.

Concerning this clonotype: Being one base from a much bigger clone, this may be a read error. CDR3: CASGSRGGNQPQHF. CDR3 DNA: TGTGCCAGCGGAAGCCGGGGTGGCAATCAGCCCCAGCATTTT. This chain connects TRBV13 to TRBJ1-5; D unresolved. Between the trimmed V and J ends, which lost 8 bases and 2 bases, there was a span of 13 bases. In germline, CDR1 is PRHDT, CDR2 FYEKMQ (reference sequence). There are 14 residues in the CDR3.

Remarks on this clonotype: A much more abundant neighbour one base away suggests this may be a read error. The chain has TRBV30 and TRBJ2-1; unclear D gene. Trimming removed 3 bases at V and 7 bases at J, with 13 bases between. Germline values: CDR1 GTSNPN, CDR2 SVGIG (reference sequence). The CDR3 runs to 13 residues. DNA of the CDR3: TGTGCCTGGAGACTTAATCAGGAAAATGAGCAGTTCTTC. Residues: CAWRLNQENEQFF. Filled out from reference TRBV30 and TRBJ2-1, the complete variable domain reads SQTIHQWPATLVQPVGSPLSLECTVEGTSNPNLYWYRQAAGRGLQLLFYSVGIGQISSEVPQNLSASRPQDRQFILSSKKLLLSDSGFYLCAWRLNQENEQFFGPGTRLTVL.

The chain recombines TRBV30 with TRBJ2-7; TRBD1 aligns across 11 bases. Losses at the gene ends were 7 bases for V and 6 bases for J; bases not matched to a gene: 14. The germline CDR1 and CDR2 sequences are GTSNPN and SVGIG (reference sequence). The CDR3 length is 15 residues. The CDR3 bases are TGTGCCTCCAGACGGACAGGGGGCAAAACCCGCGAGCAGTACTTC. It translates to CASRRTGGKTREQYF.

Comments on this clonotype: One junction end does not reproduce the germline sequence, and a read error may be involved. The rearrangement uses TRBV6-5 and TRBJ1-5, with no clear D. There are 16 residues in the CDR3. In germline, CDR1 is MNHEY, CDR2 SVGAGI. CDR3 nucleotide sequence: TGTGCCAGCAGTATGACCGAGCCTGGGGTCAATCAGCCCAAGCATTTT. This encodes CASSMTEPGVNQPKHF.

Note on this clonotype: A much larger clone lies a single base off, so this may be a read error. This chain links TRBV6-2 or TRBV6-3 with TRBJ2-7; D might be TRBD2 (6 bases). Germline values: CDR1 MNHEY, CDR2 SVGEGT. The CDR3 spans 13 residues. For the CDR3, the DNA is TGTGCCAGAAGTTACAACGGACTATACGAGCAGTACTTC. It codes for CARSYNGLYEQYF.

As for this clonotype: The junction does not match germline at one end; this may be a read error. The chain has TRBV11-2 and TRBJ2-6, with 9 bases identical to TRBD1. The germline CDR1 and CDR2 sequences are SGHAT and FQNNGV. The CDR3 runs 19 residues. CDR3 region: CASSLIDQGQGTGANVLTF. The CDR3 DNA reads TGCGCCAGCAGCTTAATAGACCAGGGACAGGGTACTGGGGCCAACGTCCTGACTTTC.

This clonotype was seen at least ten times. This chain's CDR3 is CASSPRTSGLTGELFF. The CDR3 bases are TGTGCCAGCAGCCCTCGGACTAGCGGACTCACCGGGGAGCTGTTTTTT. The chain joins TRBV11-3 to TRBJ2-2, with 10 bases lining up with TRBD2. CDR3 length: 16 amino acids. J was trimmed by 4 bases and V by 5 bases; bases with no gene match: 7. Germline values: CDR1 SGHNT, CDR2 YENEEA. Based on the CDR3 plus reference TRBV11-3 and TRBJ2-2, the full variable domain is EAGVVQSPRYKIIEKKQPVAFWCNPISGHNTLYWYLQNLGQGPELLIRYENEEAVDDSQLPKDRFSAERLKGVDSTLKIQPAELGDSAVYLCASSPRTSGLTGELFFGEGSRLTVL.

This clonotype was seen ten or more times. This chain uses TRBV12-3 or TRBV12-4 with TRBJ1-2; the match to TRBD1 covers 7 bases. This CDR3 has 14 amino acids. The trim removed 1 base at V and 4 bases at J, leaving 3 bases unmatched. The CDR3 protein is CASSLGGQSYGYTF. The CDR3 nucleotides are TGTGCCAGCAGTTTAGGGGGACAGAGCTATGGCTACACCTTC.

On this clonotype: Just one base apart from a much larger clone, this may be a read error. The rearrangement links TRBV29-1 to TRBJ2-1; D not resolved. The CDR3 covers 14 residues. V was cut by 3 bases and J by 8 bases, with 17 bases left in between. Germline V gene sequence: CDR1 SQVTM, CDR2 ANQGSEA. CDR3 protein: CSVDSWWVDYEQFF. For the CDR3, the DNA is TGCAGCGTTGATTCTTGGTGGGTCGACTATGAGCAGTTCTTC.

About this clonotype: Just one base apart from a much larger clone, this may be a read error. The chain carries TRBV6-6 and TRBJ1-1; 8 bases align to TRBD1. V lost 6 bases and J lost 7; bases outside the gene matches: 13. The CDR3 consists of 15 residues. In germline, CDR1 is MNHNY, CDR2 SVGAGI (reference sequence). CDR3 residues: CASRDGGRGRGEAFF. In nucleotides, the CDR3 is TGTGCCAGCAGAGACGGTGGCAGGGGGCGAGGTGAAGCTTTCTTT.

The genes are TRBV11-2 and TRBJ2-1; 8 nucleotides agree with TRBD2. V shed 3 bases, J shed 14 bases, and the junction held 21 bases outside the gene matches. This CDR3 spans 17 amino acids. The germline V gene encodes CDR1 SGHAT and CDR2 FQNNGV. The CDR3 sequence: CASSFTTGTRPYNDEFF. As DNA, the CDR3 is TGTGCCAGCAGCTTTACCACCGGGACTAGGCCCTACAATGATGAGTTCTTC.

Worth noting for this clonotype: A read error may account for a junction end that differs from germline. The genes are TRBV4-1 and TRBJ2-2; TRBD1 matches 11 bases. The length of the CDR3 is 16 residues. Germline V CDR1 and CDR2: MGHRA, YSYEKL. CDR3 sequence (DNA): TGCGCCAGCAACGATATGGACAGGGGGCTAACCGGGGAGCCGTTTTTT. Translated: CASNDMDRGLTGEPFF.

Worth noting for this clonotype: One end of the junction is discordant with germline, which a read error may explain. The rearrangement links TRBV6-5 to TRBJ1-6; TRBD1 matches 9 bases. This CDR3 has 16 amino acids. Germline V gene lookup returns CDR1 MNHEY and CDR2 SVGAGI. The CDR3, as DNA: TGTGCCAGCAGTTACTCTGACAGGGGGAGGAGTTTACCCATCCACTTT. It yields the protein CASSYSDRGRSLPIHF.

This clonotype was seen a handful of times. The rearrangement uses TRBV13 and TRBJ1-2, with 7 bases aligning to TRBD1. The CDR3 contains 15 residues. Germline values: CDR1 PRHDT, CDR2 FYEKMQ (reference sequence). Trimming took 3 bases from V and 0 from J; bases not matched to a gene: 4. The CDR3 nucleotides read TGTGCCAGCAGCTTCCCCGGACAGGCTAACTATGGCTACACCTTC. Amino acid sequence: CASSFPGQANYGYTF.

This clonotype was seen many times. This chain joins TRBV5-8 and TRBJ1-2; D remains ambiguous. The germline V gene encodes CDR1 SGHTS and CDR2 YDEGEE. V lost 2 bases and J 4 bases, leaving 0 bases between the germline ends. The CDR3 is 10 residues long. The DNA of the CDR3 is TGTGCCAGCAGCTTCTATGGCTACACCTTC. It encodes CASSFYGYTF.